This paragraph covers one T cell receptor (beta chain) sequence. Its antigen is not known. TCRdb's copy holds only in-frame clones and misses some; the assay was immunoSEQ multiplex PCR. The repertoire holds 85,000 to 90,000 clones, with around 90% as singletons. The data derive from a study of graft-versus-host responses after intestinal transplantation. Overall study context: Recipients received multivisceral, liver-intestinal, or isolated intestinal transplants. Tacrolimus and steroids were given for two to three years to all recipients after anti-thymocyte globulin induction.

Study-wide results and caveats: Some GvH clones appeared in ileal mucosa or blood before recipient bone marrow. When patients had graft-donor T cell macrochimerism, their allografts held high graft-versus-host to host-versus-graft clonal ratios.

Sequencing was performed on unstimulated CD4+ T cells sorted from spleen or lymph node cells, taken before intestinal transplant. This receptor was taken from a human donor who received an intestinal transplant.

CDR3 in amino acids: CASSQDRLQGGGYGYTF. CDR3 DNA sequence: TGCGCCAGCAGCCAAGATAGGTTGCAGGGCGGGGGCTATGGCTACACCTTC. V and J are TRBV4-1 and TRBJ1-2, with D perhaps matching TRBD1 (5 bases). V lost 0 bases and J lost 4, with 18 bases in between. Per the germline V gene, CDR1 is MGHRA and CDR2 is YSYEKL. The CDR3 covers 17 residues.